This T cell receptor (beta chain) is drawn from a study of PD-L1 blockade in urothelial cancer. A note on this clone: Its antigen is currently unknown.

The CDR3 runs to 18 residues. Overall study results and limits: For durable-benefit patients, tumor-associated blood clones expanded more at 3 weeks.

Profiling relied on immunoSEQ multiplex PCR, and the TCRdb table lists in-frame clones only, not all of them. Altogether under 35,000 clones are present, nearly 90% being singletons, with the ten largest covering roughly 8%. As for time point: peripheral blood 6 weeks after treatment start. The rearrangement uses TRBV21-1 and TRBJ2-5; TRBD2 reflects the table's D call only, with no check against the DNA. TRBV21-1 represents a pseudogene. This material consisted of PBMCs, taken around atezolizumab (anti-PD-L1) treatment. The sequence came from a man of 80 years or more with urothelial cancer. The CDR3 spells CASSDNRCGRGAQETQYF. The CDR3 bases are TGTGCCAGCAGCGATAATCGGTGCGGGAGGGGGGCTCAAGAGACCCAGTACTTC.